Listed here are 20 T cell receptor beta chains from one sample, sequenced in a study of T cell responses to AZD1222 COVID-19 vaccine (dated by TCRdb to the early 2020s). The library was generated by the immunoSEQ multiplex PCR assay. The clones in this table, taken by TCRdb from immuneACCESS, are in-frame only. Not every clone is retained; where verified, under half of the shortfall comes from an unresolved V gene, and the cause of the rest is unknown. For this sample the table gives more than 85,000 clones, of which roughly 91% were detected only once. Of the sample, roughly 17% falls within the top ten clones. In the paper's terms, the time point label means: baseline before first vaccination. The sequencing here drew on peripheral blood, taken on day 0 of AZD1222 vaccination. The receptors come from an adult in good health.

Here the CDR3 reads CASRRLAGTYEQYF. In nucleotides, the CDR3 is TGCGCCAGCAGACGATTAGCGGGAACCTACGAGCAGTACTTC. The V gene is TRBV5-1, the J gene TRBJ2-7, with 8 bases fitting TRBD2. Germline V lookup: CDR1 SGHRS, CDR2 YFSETQ. CDR3 size: 14 residues. The ends lost 5 bases at V and 2 bases at J; junction bases unmatched: 6.

This clone appeared a few times. The chain recombines TRBV10-3 with TRBJ2-2; unclear D gene. V lost 6 bases and J lost 2, with 7 bases in between. The germline V gene encodes CDR1 ENHRY and CDR2 SYGVKD. The CDR3 consists of 13 residues. The CDR3 reads CAIRKGNTGELFF. DNA for the CDR3: TGTGCCATCAGGAAGGGAAACACCGGGGAGCTGTTTTTT.

This clone was detected only a few times. The chain links TRBV2 to TRBJ2-1; 9 positions agree with TRBD2. Trimming at V came to 7 bases and at J to 4 bases, leaving 2 bases not matched to a gene. The CDR3 has 13 residues. Germline lookup yields CDR1 SNHLY and CDR2 FYNNEI. The DNA for the CDR3 is TGTGCCAGCAAGGCGGGAGGGTACAATGAGCAGTTCTTC. It is translated as CASKAGGYNEQFF.

The genes are TRBV5-4 and TRBJ1-6; 8 bases are a match to TRBD1. The length of the CDR3 is 14 residues. Germline values: CDR1 SGHNT, CDR2 YYREEE (reference sequence). The trim removed 3 bases at V and 10 bases at J, leaving 6 bases unmatched. The CDR3 protein is CASSWDRFESPLHF. The CDR3 bases are TGTGCCAGCAGCTGGGACAGGTTTGAGTCACCCCTCCACTTT.

The chain combines TRBV5-1 with TRBJ1-1; the D is unclear. V dropped 0 bases and J dropped 4 bases, with 13 bases sitting between them. Germline CDR1 and CDR2: SGHRS and YFSETQ. CDR3 size: 15 residues. The CDR3 here is CASSLVLGFGTEAFF. CDR3 nucleotides: TGCGCCAGCAGCTTGGTTCTCGGCTTTGGCACTGAAGCTTTCTTT. The full variable domain, rest sourced from reference TRBV5-1 and TRBJ1-1, is KAGVTQTPRYLIKTRGQQVTLSCSPISGHRSVSWYQQTPGQGLQFLFEYFSETQRNKGNFPGRFSGRQFSNSRSEMNVSTLELGDSALYLCASSLVLGFGTEAFFGQGTRLTVV.

This clone showed up just a few times. The J gene is TRBJ1-6, the V gene TRBV12-3 or TRBV12-4; a weak D match, TRBD1 (5 bases). The CDR3 is made up of 13 amino acids. V gave up 10 bases and J gave up 5 bases, with 12 bases separating them. The CDR3 loop reads CATGARNNSPLHF. The CDR3, as DNA: TGTGCCACTGGGGCCCGTAATAATTCACCCCTCCACTTT.

The chain couples TRBV7-9 to TRBJ2-7; D is possibly TRBD1 (5 bases). CDR1 and CDR2 from the germline V gene are SEHNR and FQNEAQ (reference sequence). V dropped 5 bases and J dropped 5 bases, with 7 bases sitting between them. CDR3 size: 11 residues. The CDR3 nucleotides read TGTGCCAGCAGCCCCAGGGACGAGCAGTACTTC. Translating it yields CASSPRDEQYF.

Only a few counts were recorded for this clone. The V call is TRBV29-1, the J call TRBJ1-1; D is uncertain. This CDR3 has 11 residues. The V gene lost 5 bases and the J gene lost 0 bases, with 4 bases spanning the gap. Germline CDR1 reads SQVTM; CDR2 reads ANQGSEA. The CDR3, as DNA: TGCAGCGTTCAGATGAACACTGAAGCTTTCTTT. Protein sequence: CSVQMNTEAFF.

This rearrangement joins TRBV5-5 to TRBJ1-5; D is ambiguous. This CDR3 has 17 amino acids. Trimming shortened V by 4 bases and J by 0 bases, and 17 bases separated the two germline ends. Germline CDR1 reads SGHKS; CDR2 reads YYEKEE (reference sequence). CDR3 coding DNA: TGTGCCAGCAGCGCCAGTACGGGTTCCTATAGCAATCAGCCCCAGCATTTT. This gives the protein CASSASTGSYSNQPQHF. The whole variable domain, remainder taken from reference TRBV5-5 and TRBJ1-5, is DAGVTQSPTHLIKTRGQQVTLRCSPISGHKSVSWYQQVLGQGPQFIFQYYEKEERGRGNFPDRFSARQFPNYSSELNVNALLLGDSALYLCASSASTGSYSNQPQHFGDGTRLSIL.

This sequence joins TRBV2 and TRBJ1-2, with 8 bases fitting TRBD1. Germline V lookup: CDR1 SNHLY, CDR2 FYNNEI. The V and J ends lost 4 bases and 5 bases, in that order; junction bases with no gene match: 6. This CDR3 spans 14 amino acids. Written as DNA, the CDR3 is TGTGCCAGCAGTGGGACAGGGCTCCTTTATGGCTACACCTTC. It is translated as CASSGTGLLYGYTF.

The chain combines TRBV6-1 with TRBJ1-1; D remains ambiguous. This CDR3 has 15 residues. V lost 3 bases to trimming and J lost 1 base, with 12 bases between them. Germline-derived CDR1 and CDR2 are MNHNS and SASEGT. The CDR3 spells CASSDVGWGNTEAFF. The CDR3 nucleotides are TGTGCCAGCAGTGACGTGGGGTGGGGGAACACTGAAGCTTTCTTT.

Written as DNA, the CDR3 is TGTGCCAGCAGCCAAGAAGGGCGCGGGAACTCCTACGAGCAGTACTTC. As protein: CASSQEGRGNSYEQYF. This chain joins TRBV3-1 (or the pseudogene TRBV3-2) and TRBJ2-7; perhaps TRBD2 as D (6 bases). Germline CDR1 is LGHDT and CDR2 is YNNKEL (reference sequence). Trimming left V 0 bases short and J 0 bases short, with 12 bases between. The CDR3 is 16 amino acids.

The chain combines TRBV27 with TRBJ2-7; D is unresolved. Germline lookup yields CDR1 MNHEY and CDR2 SMNVEV (reference sequence). The CDR3 has 13 amino acids. Trimming pared 0 bases from V and 12 bases from J, leaving 15 bases between. CDR3 sequence (DNA): TGTGCCAGCAGTTTATCCCTTGATGGCGGCACGTACTTC. Its protein is CASSLSLDGGTYF.

This clone ranks as medium-sized (0.01 to 0.1%). DNA for the CDR3: TGTGCCAGCAGCCGCCGGACCCCCGGTGAAGCTTTCTTT. Translating gives CASSRRTPGEAFF. V gene TRBV11-3 combines with J gene TRBJ1-1; D is undetermined. The germline gives CDR1 SGHNT, CDR2 YENEEA. The CDR3 length is 13 residues. Trimming removed 5 bases from V and 7 bases from J, with 14 bases in between.

This chain uses TRBV29-1 with TRBJ1-2; D unresolved. CDR3 length: 12 amino acids. The germline CDR1 and CDR2 sequences are SQVTM and ANQGSEA. The V gene lost 1 base and the J gene lost 6 bases, with 9 bases spanning the gap. CDR3 nucleotide sequence: TGCAGCGTTGAAGGACCGGCTGATGGCTACACCTTC. This translates into CSVEGPADGYTF.

The chain couples TRBV3-1 (or the pseudogene TRBV3-2) to TRBJ2-6, with no clear D. From germline, CDR1 is LGHDT and CDR2 YNNKEL (reference sequence). Trimming left V 1 base short and J 2 bases short, with 6 bases between. This CDR3 region has 15 residues. CDR3 in DNA: TGTGCCAGCAGCCAAGTTCGGGCTGGGGCCAACGTCCTGACTTTC. Its protein is CASSQVRAGANVLTF.

This chain uses TRBV7-3 with TRBJ1-1, with TRBD1 matching 11 bases. The CDR3 runs to 14 residues. Trimming cost V 4 bases and J 6 bases; bases outside gene matches: 4. Per germline, CDR1 SGHTA and CDR2 FQGTGA. CDR3 sequence: CASSSDRGLAEAFF. DNA for the CDR3: TGTGCCAGCAGCTCGGACAGGGGGCTCGCTGAAGCTTTCTTT. Full variable domain (remainder filled in from reference TRBV7-3 and TRBJ1-1): GAGVSQTPSNKVTEKGKYVELRCDPISGHTALYWYRQSLGQGPEFLIYFQGTGAADDSGLPNDRFFAVRPEGSVSTLKIQRTERGDSAVYLCASSSDRGLAEAFFGQGTRLTVV.

The gene calls are TRBV5-1 and TRBJ1-1, with D possibly TRBD1 on 5 matching bases. The V end was cut by 4 bases, the J end by 5 bases, with 15 bases between. This CDR3 has 14 residues. The V gene's germline CDR1 is SGHRS and CDR2 YFSETQ. The CDR3 bases are TGCGCCAGCAGCATCCCCGGGGGGGGTACTGAAGCTTTCTTT. Its protein product is CASSIPGGGTEAFF.

The chain links TRBV6-2 or TRBV6-3 to TRBJ1-1; D is ambiguous. Germline V gene lookup returns CDR1 MNHEY and CDR2 SVGEGT. V lost 0 bases, J lost 2 bases, and 7 bases lay in between. The CDR3 is made up of 14 amino acids. The CDR3 loop reads CASSYSDPNTEAFF. The DNA for the CDR3 is TGTGCCAGCAGTTACTCGGACCCTAACACTGAAGCTTTCTTT.

This chain links TRBV25-1 with TRBJ2-3, with 11 bases fitting TRBD2. CDR1 is MGHDK and CDR2 is SYGVNS in the germline V gene. V gave up 1 base and J gave up 6 bases; unmatched junction bases: 6. This CDR3 has 16 residues. In nucleotides, the CDR3 is TGTGCCAGCAGTGAATGGAGTAGCGGGAGGGGGGATACGCAGTATTTT. Translated: CASSEWSSGRGDTQYF.